These 9 T cell receptor beta chains came from one sample sequenced in a study of breast tumors, draining lymph nodes, adjacent tissues. Samples came from axillary lymph nodes draining the breast cancer. Using its own MiXCR run on the multiplex PCR reads, TCRdb lists one record per CDR3 protein. Of over 150,000 distinct CDR3 sequences listed, approximately 30% are singletons. The sample taken for sequencing was axillary lymph node tissue. The source of these receptors is a female donor with breast cancer. Some clones in this sample may be carry-over from other donors' samples.

This clonotype was seen more than once but under ten times. It may be a read error: a sequence one base away is much more abundant. The chain has TRBV12-3 or TRBV12-4 and TRBJ1-2; weak D call: TRBD1 (6 bases). This CDR3 is 16 amino acids long. The CDR3 loop is CASSLEGGARNYGCTF. The CDR3 coding sequence is TGTGCCAGCAGTTTAGAAGGGGGGGCGCGAAACTATGGCTGCACCTTC.

The V gene is TRBV6-6, the J gene TRBJ1-1; TRBD1 is a possible D gene (6 bases). Per germline, CDR1 MNHNY and CDR2 SVGAGI (reference sequence). CDR3 size: 13 residues. Trimming removed 6 bases at V and 2 bases at J, with 10 bases between. The CDR3 nucleotides read TGTGCCAGCAGACCGGACAGCAACACTGAAGCTTTCTTT. This sequence encodes CASRPDSNTEAFF.

This clonotype occurred many times. The chain recombines TRBV4-1 with TRBJ2-3; TRBD1 or TRBD2 may be the D gene (5 bases each). Germline-derived CDR1 and CDR2 are MGHRA and YSYEKL. The CDR3 runs to 14 residues. Trimming pared 0 bases from V and 2 bases from J, leaving 6 bases between. This chain's CDR3 is CASSQDGTTDTQYF. CDR3 in DNA: TGCGCCAGCAGCCAAGACGGGACCACAGATACGCAGTATTTT.

This clonotype came up a few times. With a much larger clone just one base away, this may be a read error. This CDR3 is CASSQGVTAVGELFF. DNA for the CDR3: TGTGCCAGCAGTCAAGGAGTTACGGCAGTCGGGGAGCTGTTTTTT. This sequence joins TRBV6-1 and TRBJ2-2; no firm D call. There are 15 residues in the CDR3. Trimming shortened V by 5 bases and J by 7 bases, and 17 bases separated the two germline ends. Germline values: CDR1 MNHNS, CDR2 SASEGT.

This chain connects TRBV7-9 to TRBJ1-1; no clear D gene. V shed 5 bases and J shed 3 bases, with 7 bases lying between them. The V gene's germline CDR1 is SEHNR and CDR2 FQNEAQ (reference sequence). The CDR3 sequence is 12 residues long. The CDR3 DNA reads TGTGCCAGCAGCGCGACCGACACTGAAGCTTTCTTT. Protein sequence: CASSATDTEAFF.

As regards this clonotype: A much larger clone differs from this one at a single base, so this may be a read error. The genes are TRBV6-2 or TRBV6-3 and TRBJ2-5, with D hard to call. CDR1 MNHEY and CDR2 SVGEGT come from the germline V gene. The CDR3 is 12 amino acids. CDR3 loop: CASSDSLETQYF. The CDR3 DNA is TGTGCCAGCAGTGACTCCTTAGAGACCCAGTACTTC.

On this clonotype: Sequence at one end of the junction differs from germline and may be a read error. The chain combines TRBV3-1 with TRBJ1-4; no definite D call. This CDR3 spans 15 amino acids. CDR1 and CDR2 from the germline V gene are LGHDT and YNNKEL (reference sequence). The CDR3 bases are TGTGCCAGCAGCCGCAATAGGGTAGTTAATGGAAAACTGTTTTTT. Its protein is CASSRNRVVNGKLFF.

This clonotype has at least ten counts. The rearrangement joins TRBV4-3 to TRBJ1-4; D remains ambiguous. This CDR3 has 14 amino acids. Germline V gene lookup returns CDR1 LGHNA and CDR2 YSLEER. V dropped 0 bases and J dropped 4 bases, with 6 bases sitting between them. For the CDR3, the DNA is TGCGCCAGCAGCCAAGATGGGAGTAATGAAAAACTGTTTTTT. Its translation is CASSQDGSNEKLFF.

This sequence joins TRBV20-1 and TRBJ2-5; TRBD2 agrees at 13 bases. The V gene end was trimmed by 5 bases and the J gene end by 4 bases; junction bases not matched to a gene: 4. Germline CDR1 and CDR2: DFQATT and SNEGSKA (reference sequence). The CDR3 runs 14 residues. This CDR3 reads CSALTSGGLETQYF. DNA for the CDR3: TGCAGTGCTTTGACTAGCGGGGGGTTAGAGACCCAGTACTTC.